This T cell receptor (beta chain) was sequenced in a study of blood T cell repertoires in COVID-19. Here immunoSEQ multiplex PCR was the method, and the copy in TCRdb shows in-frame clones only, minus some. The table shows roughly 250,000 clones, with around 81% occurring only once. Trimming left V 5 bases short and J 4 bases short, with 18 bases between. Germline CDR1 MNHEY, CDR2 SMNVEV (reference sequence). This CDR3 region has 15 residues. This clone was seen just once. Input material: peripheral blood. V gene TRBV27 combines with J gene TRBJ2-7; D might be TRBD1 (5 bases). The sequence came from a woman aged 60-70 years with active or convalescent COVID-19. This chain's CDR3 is CASSMSPGRVYEQYF. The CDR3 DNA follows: TGTGCCAGCAGTATGAGTCCTGGCAGGGTATACGAGCAGTACTTC.